This T cell receptor (beta chain) was captured by sequencing in a study of T cells in Graves' hyperthyroidism and ophthalmopathy. The study's findings and limits: Blood shared most expanded thyroid clonotypes above 0.001. Classification by a 13 V-J model distinguished ophthalmopathy from stable hyperthyroidism.

From RNA transcripts, TCR beta CDR3 regions were amplified. The TCR CDR3 was amplified in a first-round RT-PCR using the HTBI primer set. One entry per CDR3 protein results from TCRdb running MiXCR on the multiplex PCR reads. The profile shows 300,000 to 350,000 distinct CDR3 sequences, approximately 17% of them singletons. The table lists this clonotype with many counts. The antigen is undetermined. The V end lost 4 bases, the J end lost 5 bases, and 12 bases lay between the germline ends. The CDR3 runs to 14 residues. The germline gives CDR1 LGHDT, CDR2 YNNKEL (reference sequence). The source is a man aged 25-45 years with Graves' hyperthyroidism. The V and J genes are TRBV3-1 and TRBJ2-1; D is unclear. Source material: blood. In DNA form, the CDR3 reads TGTGCCAGCAGCCTCTCAGGATTGGACAATGAGCAGTTCTTC. It encodes CASSLSGLDNEQFF.